This T cell receptor beta chain was observed in a study of blood T cell repertoires in COVID-19. Overall study: There were acute and convalescent COVID-19 samples, and they came from the United States, Italy and Spain. T cells, B-cell-depleted T cells, or PBMCs provided the cDNA or gDNA that served as material.

The germline V gene encodes CDR1 MNHEY and CDR2 SMNVEV (reference sequence). The CDR3 is 16 amino acids. The V end was cut by 2 bases, the J end by 4 bases, with 17 bases between. The assay was immunoSEQ multiplex PCR, and TCRdb's table has in-frame clones only and misses some. This repertoire shows some 97,000 clones, over 75% found once; its top ten account for 7% to 9.5%. This chain uses TRBV27 with TRBJ1-2; tentatively, D is TRBD1 (5 bases). Sequencing was performed on peripheral blood. The receptor was derived from a man between 25 and 39 years old in a cohort sampled during active COVID-19. The CDR3 nucleotides are TGTGCCAGCAGTTTAATTATAGGCGGAGGGACCTATGGCTACACCTTC. Protein: CASSLIIGGGTYGYTF.